This T cell receptor (beta chain) was identified in a study of blood T cell repertoires in COVID-19. Study details: Samples of COVID-19 (acute and convalescent) were obtained from the United States, Italy and Spain. PBMCs, B-cell-depleted T cells, or T cells were the source of the cDNA or gDNA that made up the material.

Followed over time, Seattle patients had been enrolled while infection was active. The ends were cut back, 5 bases at V and 4 bases at J, with 9 bases in the middle. This CDR3 region has 13 residues. Original data processing: Reference gene primers were amplified, and this amplification served to estimate nucleated cell counts. This table comes from immunoSEQ multiplex PCR, and its TCRdb copy is limited to in-frame clones, with some not included. V and J calls and clone size follow that table, whereas D and trimming were derived from the DNA. The table has about 56,000 clones, about 91% seen once; the top ten hold around 45%.

V and J are TRBV12-3 or TRBV12-4 and TRBJ1-5; the D is unclear. Sequencing was performed on peripheral blood. This receptor was identified in a woman between 55 and 75 years old with COVID-19, enrolled during active disease. In nucleotides, the CDR3 is TGTGCCAGCAGTCTCCAGGAAAATCAGCCCCAGCATTTT. It specifies CASSLQENQPQHF.